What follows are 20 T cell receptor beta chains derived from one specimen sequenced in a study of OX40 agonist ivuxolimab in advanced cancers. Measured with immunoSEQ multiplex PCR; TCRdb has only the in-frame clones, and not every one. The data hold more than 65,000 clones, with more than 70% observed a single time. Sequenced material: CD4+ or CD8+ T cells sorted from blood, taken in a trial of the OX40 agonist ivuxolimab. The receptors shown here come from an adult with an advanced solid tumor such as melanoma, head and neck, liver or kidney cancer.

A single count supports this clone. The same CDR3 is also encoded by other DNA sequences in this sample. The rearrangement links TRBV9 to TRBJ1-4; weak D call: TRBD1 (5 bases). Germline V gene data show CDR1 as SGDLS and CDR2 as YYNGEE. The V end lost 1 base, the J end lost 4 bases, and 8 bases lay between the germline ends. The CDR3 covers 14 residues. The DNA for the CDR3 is TGTGCCAGCAGCGTATTCGGGGGTAATGAAAAACTGTTTTTT. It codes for CASSVFGGNEKLFF.

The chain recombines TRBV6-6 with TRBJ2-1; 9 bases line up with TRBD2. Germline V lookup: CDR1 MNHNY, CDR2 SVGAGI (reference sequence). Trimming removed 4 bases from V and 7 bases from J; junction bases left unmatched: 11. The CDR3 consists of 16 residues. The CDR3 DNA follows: TGTGCCAGCAGTTCACTACCGGGACTAGCTGAAAATGAGCAGTTCTTC. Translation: CASSSLPGLAENEQFF.

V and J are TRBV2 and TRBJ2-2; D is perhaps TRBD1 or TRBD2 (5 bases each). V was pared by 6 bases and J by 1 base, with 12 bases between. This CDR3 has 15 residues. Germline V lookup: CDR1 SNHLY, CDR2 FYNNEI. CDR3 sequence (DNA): TGTGCCAGCAGGACCGGGACGGTGAACACCGGGGAGCTGTTTTTT. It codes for CASRTGTVNTGELFF.

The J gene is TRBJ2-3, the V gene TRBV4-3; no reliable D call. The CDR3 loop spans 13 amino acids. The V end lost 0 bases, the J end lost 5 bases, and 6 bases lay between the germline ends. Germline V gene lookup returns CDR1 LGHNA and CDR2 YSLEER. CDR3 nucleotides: TGCGCCAGCAGCCAAGATTGGGGAGATACGCAGTATTTT. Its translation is CASSQDWGDTQYF.

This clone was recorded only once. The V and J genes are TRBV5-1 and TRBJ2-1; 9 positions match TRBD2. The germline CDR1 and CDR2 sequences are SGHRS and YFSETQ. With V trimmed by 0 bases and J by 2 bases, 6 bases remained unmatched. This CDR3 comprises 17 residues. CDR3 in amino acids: CASSLGVAGETYNEQFF. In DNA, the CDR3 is TGCGCCAGCAGCTTGGGGGTAGCGGGAGAGACCTACAATGAGCAGTTCTTC.

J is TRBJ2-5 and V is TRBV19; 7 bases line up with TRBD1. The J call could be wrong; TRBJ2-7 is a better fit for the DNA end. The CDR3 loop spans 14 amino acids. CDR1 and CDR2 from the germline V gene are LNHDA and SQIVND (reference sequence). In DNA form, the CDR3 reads TGTGCCAGTAGTCTACAGCAGGGGGTGTACGAGCAGTACTTC. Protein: CASSLQQGVYEQYF.

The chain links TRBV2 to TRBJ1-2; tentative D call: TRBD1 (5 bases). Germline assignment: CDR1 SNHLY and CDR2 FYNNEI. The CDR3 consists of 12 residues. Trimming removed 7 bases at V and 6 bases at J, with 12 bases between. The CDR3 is CASTRDGDGYTF. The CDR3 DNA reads TGTGCCAGCACCCGGGACGGAGATGGCTACACCTTC.

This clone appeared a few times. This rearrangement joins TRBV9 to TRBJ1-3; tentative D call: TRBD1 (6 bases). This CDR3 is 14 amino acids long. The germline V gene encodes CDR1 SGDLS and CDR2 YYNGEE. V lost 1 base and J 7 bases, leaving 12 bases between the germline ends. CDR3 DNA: TGTGCCAGCAGCGTAACGGGACAACGGAACACCATATATTTT. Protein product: CASSVTGQRNTIYF.

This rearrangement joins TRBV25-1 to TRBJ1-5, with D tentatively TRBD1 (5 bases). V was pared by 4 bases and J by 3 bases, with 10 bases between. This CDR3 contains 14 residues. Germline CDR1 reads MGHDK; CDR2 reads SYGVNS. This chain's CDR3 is CASSGGRDNQPQHF. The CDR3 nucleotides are TGTGCCAGCAGTGGGGGCAGGGACAATCAGCCCCAGCATTTT.

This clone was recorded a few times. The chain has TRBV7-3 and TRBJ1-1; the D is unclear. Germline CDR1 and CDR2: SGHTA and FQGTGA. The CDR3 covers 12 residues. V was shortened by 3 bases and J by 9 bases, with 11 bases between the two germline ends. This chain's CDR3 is CASSFGLGKAFF. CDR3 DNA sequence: TGTGCCAGCAGCTTTGGTTTGGGGAAAGCTTTCTTT.

CDR3 coding DNA: TGTGCCAGCAGTTTGGATAACCCACATCAGCCCCAGCATTTT. This sequence encodes CASSLDNPHQPQHF. This sequence joins TRBV27 and TRBJ1-5; D ambiguous. This CDR3 is 14 amino acids long. Trimming removed 3 bases at V and 5 bases at J, with 11 bases between. Germline V gene data show CDR1 as MNHEY and CDR2 as SMNVEV (reference sequence).

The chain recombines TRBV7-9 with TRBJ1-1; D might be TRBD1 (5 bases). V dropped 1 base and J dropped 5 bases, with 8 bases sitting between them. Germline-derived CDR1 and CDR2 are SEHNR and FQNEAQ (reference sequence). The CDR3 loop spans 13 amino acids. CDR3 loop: CASSLGGGTEAFF. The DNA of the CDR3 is TGTGCCAGCAGCTTAGGGGGCGGGACTGAAGCTTTCTTT.

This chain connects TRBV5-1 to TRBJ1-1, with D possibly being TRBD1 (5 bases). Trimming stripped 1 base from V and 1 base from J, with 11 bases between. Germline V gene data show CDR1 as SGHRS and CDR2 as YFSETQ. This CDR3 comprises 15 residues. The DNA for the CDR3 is TGCGCCAGCAGCTTGCATACAGGAGCGAACACTGAAGCTTTCTTT. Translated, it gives CASSLHTGANTEAFF.

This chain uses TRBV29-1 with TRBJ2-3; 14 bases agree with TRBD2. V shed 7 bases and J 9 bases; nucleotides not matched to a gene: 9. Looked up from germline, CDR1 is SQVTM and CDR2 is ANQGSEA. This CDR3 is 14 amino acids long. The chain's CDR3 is CSASTSGGDGTQYF. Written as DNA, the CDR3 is TGCAGCGCCTCGACTAGCGGGGGGGACGGGACGCAGTATTTT.

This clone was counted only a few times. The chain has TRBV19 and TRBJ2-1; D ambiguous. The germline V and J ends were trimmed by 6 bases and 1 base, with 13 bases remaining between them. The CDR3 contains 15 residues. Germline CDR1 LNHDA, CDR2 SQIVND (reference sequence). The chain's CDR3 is CASSPGVPSYNEQFF. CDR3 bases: TGTGCCAGTAGCCCAGGCGTTCCTTCCTACAATGAGCAGTTCTTC.

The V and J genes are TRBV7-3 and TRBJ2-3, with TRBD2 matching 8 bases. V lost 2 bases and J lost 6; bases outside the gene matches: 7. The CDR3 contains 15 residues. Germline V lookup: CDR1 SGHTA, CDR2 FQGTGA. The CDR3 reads CASSLAGGKGDTQYF. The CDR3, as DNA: TGTGCCAGCAGCTTAGCGGGGGGAAAAGGGGATACGCAGTATTTT.

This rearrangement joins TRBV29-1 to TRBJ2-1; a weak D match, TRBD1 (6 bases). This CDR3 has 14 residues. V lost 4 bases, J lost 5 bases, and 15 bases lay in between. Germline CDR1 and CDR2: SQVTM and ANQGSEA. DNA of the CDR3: TGCAGCGTTGGGAGACAGGTTCAGAACAATGAGCAGTTCTTC. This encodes CSVGRQVQNNEQFF.

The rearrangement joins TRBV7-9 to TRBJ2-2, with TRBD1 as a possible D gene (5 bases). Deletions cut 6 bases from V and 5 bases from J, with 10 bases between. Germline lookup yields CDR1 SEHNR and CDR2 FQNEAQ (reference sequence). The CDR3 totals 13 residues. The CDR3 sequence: CASSLRDTGELFF. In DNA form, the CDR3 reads TGTGCCAGCAGTCTCAGGGATACCGGGGAGCTGTTTTTT.

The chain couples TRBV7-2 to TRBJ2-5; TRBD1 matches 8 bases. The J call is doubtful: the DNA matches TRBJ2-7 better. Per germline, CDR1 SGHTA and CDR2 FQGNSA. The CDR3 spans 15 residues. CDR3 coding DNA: TGTGCCAGCAGCCCTTCAGGGGGCTCAGCCTACGAGCAGTACTTC. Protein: CASSPSGGSAYEQYF.

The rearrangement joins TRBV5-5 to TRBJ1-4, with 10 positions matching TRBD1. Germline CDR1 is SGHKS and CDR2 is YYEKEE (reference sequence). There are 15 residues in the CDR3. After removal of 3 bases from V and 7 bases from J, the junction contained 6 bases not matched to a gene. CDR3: CASSWDRGKGEKLFF. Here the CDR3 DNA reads TGTGCCAGCAGCTGGGACAGGGGAAAGGGTGAAAAACTGTTTTTT. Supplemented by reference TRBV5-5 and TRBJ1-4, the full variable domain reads DAGVTQSPTHLIKTRGQQVTLRCSPISGHKSVSWYQQVLGQGPQFIFQYYEKEERGRGNFPDRFSARQFPNYSSELNVNALLLGDSALYLCASSWDRGKGEKLFFGSGTQLSVL.